This T cell receptor beta chain was retrieved from a study of T cells in Graves' hyperthyroidism and ophthalmopathy (dated by TCRdb to between 2017 and 2020). In terms of the full investigation: Peripheral blood was sampled at the time of initial diagnosis, prior to any treatment. The approximately 100 discovery patients were randomly split 7:3 into training and test sets. The paper reports TCR Vbeta CDR3 sequencing of approximately 140 peripheral blood samples: some 41 ophthalmopathy, approximately 74 hyperthyroidism and 17 progressor patients. To identify distinguishing TCR V-J signatures, a discovery cohort of about a hundred patients was used, comprising some 45 with Graves' ophthalmopathy and under 60 with stable Graves' hyperthyroidism. Prospective prediction of ophthalmopathy was tested in an independent validation cohort of about 19 hyperthyroidism patients and 17 patients who later progressed to ophthalmopathy. Thyroid tissue and blood T-cell repertoires from roughly six Graves' hyperthyroidism patients were also compared in the study. After sampling, hyperthyroidism patients received methimazole starting at 30 mg daily, and ophthalmopathy patients received high-dose intravenous methylprednisolone. On the study overall, not on this receptor specifically: Most expanded thyroid clonotypes (frequency above 0.001) were also found in blood, which suggests that blood repertoires may mirror thyroid immune responses. In validation, the model predicted progression to ophthalmopathy with over 65% sensitivity and 72% to 75% specificity, a median of 6.5 months before onset. No statistical method was used to set the sample size in advance, and investigators knew the group allocation. A model built on a 13 V-J signature distinguished ophthalmopathy from stable hyperthyroidism, reaching around 88% sensitivity and 81% to 83% specificity in cross-validation and 80%/75% in testing.

The TCR beta CDR3 regions were amplified from RNA transcripts. For the first round of RT-PCR on the TCR CDR3, the HTBI primer set was used together with the Qiagen OneStep RT-PCR kit. A second multiplex PCR round built the libraries, followed by size selection and purification. Sequencing of the libraries was done on an Illumina HiSeq2000 using paired-end 100 bp reads. The paper's processing steps were these. SOAPnuke was used to process the raw data, removing reads that contained adapters or uncalled bases, had a mean Phred below 15, or lacked an exact match to the constant primer or identifier. COPE v1.2.5 was used to merge high-quality paired reads, and clonotypes were defined as unique nucleotide sequences. MiTCR v1.1 was used to align the clonotypes against IMGT TRBV, TRBD and TRBJ reference segments. The analysis included only V-J combinations with a frequency above 0.0001, which together covered more than 98% of the repertoires. The TCS score was defined as the ratio of F50 (clonal expansion) to E x V (chaos), calculated using BLOSUM62-based TCRdist between CDR3 peptides within each V-J. Welch's t-statistics and random forest reduced fewer than 600 V-J features to roughly 13, which were used in a naive Bayes classifier (R e1071). TCRdb's own reprocessing of the public reads used fastp at Q25 and MiXCR and kept productive beta chains. CDR3 protein duplicates are merged, each entry listing the most common genes and DNA. The V and J calls and clone size come from TCRdb's table, not from the authors' own analysis. This sample is represented by 300,000 to 500,000 distinct CDR3 sequences; approximately 15% of them were singletons. Around a third of the sample lies in the top ten.

This clonotype was found many times. The antigen it recognizes is unknown. Base qualities are not provided; no much larger clone lies one nucleotide away. Graves' hyperthyroidism was defined as stable when no progression to ophthalmopathy occurred over 18 months of follow-up. Hyperthyroidism patients were aged 18 to 65 years and newly diagnosed, with disease duration of less than 2 months. Exclusion was applied to patients with uncontrolled infections, other autoimmune diseases, pregnancy or lactation. Diagnoses were based on clinical symptoms, serum thyroxine and TRAb, thyroid ultrasound and orbital computed tomography. Ficoll-Paque density gradient centrifugation was used to isolate PBMCs from 8.5 to 10 ml of fresh peripheral blood. Total RNA was extracted using Trizol reagent, and RNA quality was assessed on an Agilent 2100 Bioanalyzer. The clonotype originates from a woman aged 25 to 39 with Graves' hyperthyroidism. Sequencing was carried out using blood.

The nucleotide sequence reads TGTGCCAGCAGCCAAAAGACAGGGGGCTCACCCCTCCACTTT. Its translation reads: CASSQKTGGSPLHF. The V gene is TRBV6-1 and the J gene is TRBJ1-6; TRBD1 agrees with 10 junctional bases. V has 6 bases trimmed and J has 10 bases trimmed; junction bases matching no gene number 6. The CDR3 numbers 14 residues from cysteine through phenylalanine. Just the 42-base CDR3 DNA is kept, in frame starting at base 1. CDR1 MNHNS and CDR2 SASEGT were looked up in the germline V gene.